The 29 T cell receptor beta chains presented below share a single source sample, sequenced in a study of T cells expressing NK-cell markers. With the 5' RACE reads reprocessed, TCRdb shows one record per CDR3 protein and no DNA. This sample contains some 450,000 distinct CDR3 sequences. Sample: blood T cells: a sorted CD56 or NKG2C T cell subset, CD4+ or CD8+ T cells, or bulk PBMC T cells (not recorded which). The receptors originated from a woman aged 18 to 75 in good health.

The rearrangement joins TRBV5-6 to TRBJ1-1; TCRdb outputs TRBD1, but without DNA this stays unchecked. Germline V lookup: CDR1 SGHDT, CDR2 YYEEEE. The CDR3 is 15 amino acids. CDR3 residues: CASSLPGTVNTEAFF.

The chain joins TRBV11-3 to TRBJ2-6; TCRdb's D call, TRBD1, is unchecked because there is no DNA. This CDR3 is 17 amino acids long. Looked up from germline, CDR1 is SGHNT and CDR2 is YENEEA. The CDR3 spells CASSPGPKSSGANVLTF.

The J gene is TRBJ2-3, the V gene TRBV29-1. The CDR3 totals 14 residues. Germline CDR1 is SQVTM and CDR2 is ANQGSEA. CDR3 loop: CSVSSGLQRDTQYF.

V is TRBV12-3 or TRBV12-4 and J is TRBJ2-2. The CDR3 totals 14 residues. CDR3 protein: CASQERQTTGELFF.

V gene TRBV7-6 combines with J gene TRBJ2-5; there is no DNA to check the TCRdb D call of TRBD2. The CDR3 loop spans 16 amino acids. Germline-derived CDR1 and CDR2 are SGHVS and FNYEAQ. The CDR3 sequence: CASSRNGLAGGETQYF.

The chain employs TRBV20-1 and TRBJ2-2; TCRdb returns TRBD2, unconfirmable since there is no DNA. Germline CDR1 reads DFQATT; CDR2 reads SNEGSKA (reference sequence). The CDR3 length is 16 residues. The CDR3 protein is CSARVSGLRDTGELFF.

J is TRBJ2-1 and V is TRBV20-1; without DNA, the TCRdb call of TRBD2 cannot be checked. The CDR3 contains 16 residues. Per germline, CDR1 DFQATT and CDR2 SNEGSKA (reference sequence). The chain's CDR3 is CSARVTSGGRYNEQFF.

V is TRBV5-1 and J is TRBJ2-1; TCRdb outputs TRBD1, but without DNA this stays unchecked. CDR1 is SGHRS and CDR2 is YFSETQ in the germline V gene. The CDR3 has 14 amino acids. The chain's CDR3 is CASTKGGSYNEQFF.

The chain employs TRBV4-3 and TRBJ2-2; TCRdb's D call, TRBD1, is unchecked because there is no DNA. The CDR3 covers 15 residues. Germline CDR1 and CDR2: LGHNA and YSLEER. The CDR3 sequence is CASSQGPGGLGELFF.

The chain is built from TRBV19 and TRBJ1-2; there is no DNA to check the TCRdb D call of TRBD1. Germline CDR1 is LNHDA and CDR2 is SQIVND (reference sequence). There are 14 residues in the CDR3. CDR3 in amino acids: CASNSQGFGGGYTF.

CDR3 residues: CASSVGPTGTGGAYQETQYF. The chain has TRBV9 and TRBJ2-5; the D call from TCRdb, TRBD1, cannot be confirmed without DNA. Per the germline V gene, CDR1 is SGDLS and CDR2 is YYNGEE. The CDR3 totals 20 residues.

This chain uses TRBV5-1 with TRBJ2-1; the D call from TCRdb, TRBD1, cannot be confirmed without DNA. CDR3 length: 14 amino acids. Germline V gene data show CDR1 as SGHRS and CDR2 as YFSETQ. The CDR3 here is CASSLVAGIDEQFF.

The J gene is TRBJ2-1, the V gene TRBV20-1. This CDR3 region has 14 residues. Germline lookup yields CDR1 DFQATT and CDR2 SNEGSKA (reference sequence). CDR3 loop: CSALTPYAHNEQFF.

This chain links TRBV3-1 with TRBJ1-4; with no DNA, the TCRdb D assignment of TRBD1 cannot be verified. The CDR3 extends over 14 amino acids. Germline loops: CDR1 LGHDT, CDR2 YNNKEL (reference sequence). The CDR3 region is CASSRGTGIEKLFF.

This rearrangement joins TRBV3-1 to TRBJ2-1; no DNA is available, so the TRBD2 call from TCRdb remains unchecked. CDR1 and CDR2 from the germline V gene are LGHDT and YNNKEL (reference sequence). The CDR3 is 15 residues long. The CDR3 sequence: CASSQDHSGSGEQFF.

J is TRBJ1-1 and V is TRBV12-3 or TRBV12-4; without DNA, the TCRdb call of TRBD1 cannot be checked. This CDR3 has 15 amino acids. This CDR3 is CASIPRDRVGTEAFF.

V usage is TRBV19 and J usage is TRBJ2-1; checking the TCRdb D call of TRBD2 is not possible without DNA. Germline V gene sequence: CDR1 LNHDA, CDR2 SQIVND (reference sequence). The length of the CDR3 is 14 residues. The CDR3 sequence is CASNYRGRDNEQFF.

The chain recombines TRBV12-3 or TRBV12-4 with TRBJ1-5. CDR3 length equals 14 residues. CDR3 region: CASSQVDRNQPQHF.

The CDR3: CASSSRALTSYEQYF. The J gene is TRBJ2-7, the V gene TRBV13; the TCRdb D gene call, TRBD2, has no DNA to confirm it. The CDR3 covers 15 residues. Germline-derived CDR1 and CDR2 are PRHDT and FYEKMQ (reference sequence).

The chain employs TRBV11-2 and TRBJ2-2. Germline loops: CDR1 SGHAT, CDR2 FQNNGV. The CDR3 has 14 amino acids. This chain's CDR3 is CASSSGYNTGELFF.

The chain employs TRBV20-1 and TRBJ1-3; TCRdb proposes TRBD1, but this gene call is untestable without DNA. CDR1 and CDR2 from the germline V gene are DFQATT and SNEGSKA (reference sequence). CDR3 length: 12 amino acids. The CDR3 is CSGGGSGNTIYF.

The gene calls are TRBV5-5 and TRBJ1-6; TCRdb's D gene call, TRBD1, goes unchecked for lack of DNA. The CDR3 runs 15 residues. CDR1 and CDR2 (germline): SGHKS, YYEKEE (reference sequence). This CDR3 is CASSATGTYNSPLHF. Looking up the rest from reference TRBV5-5 and TRBJ1-6 gives the full variable domain: DAGVTQSPTHLIKTRGQQVTLRCSPISGHKSVSWYQQVLGQGPQFIFQYYEKEERGRGNFPDRFSARQFPNYSSELNVNALLLGDSALYLCASSATGTYNSPLHFGNGTRLTVT.

This chain uses TRBV29-1 with TRBJ2-5; TCRdb outputs TRBD2, but without DNA this stays unchecked. CDR1 and CDR2 (germline): SQVTM, ANQGSEA. The CDR3 is made up of 12 amino acids. The CDR3 loop reads CSVLTSRETQYF.

CDR3 loop: CASSSPRDRALPEAFF. The chain uses TRBV7-9 and TRBJ1-1; TCRdb's D call of TRBD1 is untestable without DNA. The CDR3 spans 16 residues. Germline CDR1 and CDR2: SEHNR and FQNEAQ (reference sequence). The full variable domain, in which reference TRBV7-9 and TRBJ1-1 provide the parts outside the CDR3, is DTGVSQNPRHKITKRGQNVTFRCDPISEHNRLYWYRQTLGQGPEFLTYFQNEAQLEKSRLLSDRFSAERPKGSFSTLEIQRTEQGDSAMYLCASSSPRDRALPEAFFGQGTRLTVV.

This rearrangement joins TRBV11-1 to TRBJ1-2. Germline lookup yields CDR1 SGHAT and CDR2 FQDESV (reference sequence). This CDR3 comprises 18 residues. CDR3 region: CASSPTTPGGQVGYGYTF.

The rearrangement uses TRBV15 and TRBJ2-2; as DNA is missing, the TRBD1 call by TCRdb cannot be tested. The CDR3 extends over 13 amino acids. The V gene's germline CDR1 is LNHNV and CDR2 YYDKDF (reference sequence). CDR3 sequence reads: CATMKPGTGELFF.

The rearrangement links TRBV5-1 to TRBJ2-2; as DNA is missing, the TRBD2 call by TCRdb cannot be tested. Germline V gene sequence: CDR1 SGHRS, CDR2 YFSETQ. The CDR3 has 15 residues. CDR3 sequence reads: CASRPGTLNTGELFF.

The V gene is TRBV18, the J gene TRBJ2-5; the TCRdb call, TRBD1, lacks DNA for checking. Per the germline V gene, CDR1 is KGHSH and CDR2 is LQKENI. CDR3 length equals 12 residues. The CDR3 reads CASSPLRDPQYF. Complete variable domain (other parts from reference TRBV18 and TRBJ2-5): NAGVMQNPRHLVRRRGQEARLRCSPMKGHSHVYWYRQLPEEGLKFMVYLQKENIIDESGMPKERFSAEFPKEGPSILRIQQVVRGDSAAYFCASSPLRDPQYFGPGTRLLVL.

The genes are TRBV4-2 and TRBJ2-1. CDR3 length: 14 residues. Looked up from germline, CDR1 is LGHNA and CDR2 is YNFKEQ. This chain's CDR3 is CASSQDLQYNEQFF.